This TCR beta chain appears in the sequencing data of a study of immune evolution from preneoplasia to lung adenocarcinoma. Sequenced by immunoSEQ multiplex PCR; TCRdb stores in-frame clones only, minus some. The table records 12,000 or so clones, about 84% of them present only once. Study-level results: From normal lung to invasive adenocarcinoma, top clone frequencies appeared to decrease. Later-stage lesions appeared to have more T cells, more diversity, less clonality. KRAS-mutant nodules had the highest T cell clonality.

This CDR3 is built from 15 residues. Germline V gene lookup returns CDR1 SGHVS and CDR2 FQNEAQ. V was pared by 5 bases and J by 3 bases, with 10 bases of the junction left unmatched. Nucleic acids came from premalignant or tumor cells enriched by macro-dissection. About this clone: What it binds is unknown.

This TCR was recovered from a person aged 50-75 years with lung adenocarcinoma. The sequenced sample consisted of FFPE tissue from an adenomatous hyperplasia lung lesion. This sample's subset: atypical adenomatous hyperplasia (AAH), lung preneoplasia. This chain joins TRBV7-8 and TRBJ2-7; TRBD2 agrees at 7 bases. The CDR3 sequence is CASSPSSGDYYEQYF. CDR3 sequence (DNA): TGTGCCAGCAGCCCGTCTAGCGGAGACTACTACGAGCAGTACTTC.